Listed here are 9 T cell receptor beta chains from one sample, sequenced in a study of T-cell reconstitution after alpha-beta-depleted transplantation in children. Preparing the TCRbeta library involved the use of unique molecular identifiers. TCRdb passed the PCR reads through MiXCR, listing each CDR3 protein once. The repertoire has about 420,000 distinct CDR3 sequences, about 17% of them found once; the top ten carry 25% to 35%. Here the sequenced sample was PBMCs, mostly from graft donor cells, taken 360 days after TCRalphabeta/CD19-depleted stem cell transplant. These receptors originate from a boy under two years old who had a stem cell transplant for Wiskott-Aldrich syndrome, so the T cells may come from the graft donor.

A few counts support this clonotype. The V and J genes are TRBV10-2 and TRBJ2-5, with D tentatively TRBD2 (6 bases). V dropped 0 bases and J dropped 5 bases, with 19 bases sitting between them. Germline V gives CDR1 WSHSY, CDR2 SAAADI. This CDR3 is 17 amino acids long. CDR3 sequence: CASSESRGSKAWETQYF. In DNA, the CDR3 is TGCGCCAGCAGTGAGTCCCGGGGGTCGAAGGCGTGGGAGACCCAGTACTTC.

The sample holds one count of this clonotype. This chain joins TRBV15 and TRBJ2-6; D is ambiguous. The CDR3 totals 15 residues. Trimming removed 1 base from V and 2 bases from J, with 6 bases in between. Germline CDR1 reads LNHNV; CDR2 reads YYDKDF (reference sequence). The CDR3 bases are TGTGCCACCAGCAGAGTATCAGCTGGGGCCAACGTCCTGACTTTC. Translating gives CATSRVSAGANVLTF.

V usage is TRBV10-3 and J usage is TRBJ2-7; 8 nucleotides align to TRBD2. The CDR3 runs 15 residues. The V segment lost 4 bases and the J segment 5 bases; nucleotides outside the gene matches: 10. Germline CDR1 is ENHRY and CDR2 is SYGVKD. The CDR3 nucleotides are TGTGCCATCAGTGGTCCGGTAGCGGGGCAAAACGAGCAGTACTTC. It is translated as CAISGPVAGQNEQYF.

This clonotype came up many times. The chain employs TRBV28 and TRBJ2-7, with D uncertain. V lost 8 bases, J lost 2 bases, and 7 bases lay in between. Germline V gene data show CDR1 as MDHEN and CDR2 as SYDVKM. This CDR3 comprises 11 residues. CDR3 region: CASRGAYEQYF. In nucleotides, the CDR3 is TGTGCCAGCCGCGGAGCCTACGAGCAGTACTTC.

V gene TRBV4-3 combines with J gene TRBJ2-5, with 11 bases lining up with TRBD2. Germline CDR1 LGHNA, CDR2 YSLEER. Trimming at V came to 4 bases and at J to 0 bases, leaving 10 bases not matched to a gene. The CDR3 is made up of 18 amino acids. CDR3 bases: TGCGCCAGCAGCCGACGCCCCCGACTAGCGGGGTACCAAGAGACCCAGTACTTC. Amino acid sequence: CASSRRPRLAGYQETQYF.

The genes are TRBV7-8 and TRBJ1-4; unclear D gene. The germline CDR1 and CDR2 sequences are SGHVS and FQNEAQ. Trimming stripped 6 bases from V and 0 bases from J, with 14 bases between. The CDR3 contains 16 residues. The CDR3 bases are TGTGCCAGCAGGGCCCGGCGGGGTTCAACTAATGAAAAACTGTTTTTT. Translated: CASRARRGSTNEKLFF.

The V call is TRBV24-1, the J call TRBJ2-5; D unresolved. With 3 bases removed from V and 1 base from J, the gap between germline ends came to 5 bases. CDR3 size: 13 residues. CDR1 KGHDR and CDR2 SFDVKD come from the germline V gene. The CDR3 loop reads CATSDGSQETQYF. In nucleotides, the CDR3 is TGTGCCACCAGTGATGGGTCCCAAGAGACCCAGTACTTC.

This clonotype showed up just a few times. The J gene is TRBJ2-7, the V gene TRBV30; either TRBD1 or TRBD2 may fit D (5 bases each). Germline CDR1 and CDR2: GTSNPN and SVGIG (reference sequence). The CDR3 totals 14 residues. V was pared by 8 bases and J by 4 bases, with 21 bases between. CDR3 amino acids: CATPRGPGAYEQYF. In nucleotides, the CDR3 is TGTGCCACCCCGAGGGGCCCGGGTGCTTACGAGCAGTACTTC.

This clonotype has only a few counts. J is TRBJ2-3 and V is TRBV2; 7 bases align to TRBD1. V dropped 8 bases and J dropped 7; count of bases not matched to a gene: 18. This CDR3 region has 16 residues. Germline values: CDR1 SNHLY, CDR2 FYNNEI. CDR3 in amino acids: CASLNPWDRSTYTQYF. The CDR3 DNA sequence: TGTGCCAGCCTAAACCCATGGGACAGAAGCACGTATACGCAGTATTTT.